This T cell receptor (beta chain) was recorded in a study of cytomegalovirus exposure and HLA in healthy donors. The primer mix had 60 Vbeta and 13 Jbeta primers. Clones were read by immunoSEQ multiplex PCR, and TCRdb kept only the in-frame ones, dropping some. The data show roughly 180,000 clones, approximately 80% seen once. Per the germline V gene, CDR1 is PRHDT and CDR2 is FYEKMQ (reference sequence). The V and J ends lost 4 bases and 0 bases respectively, with 12 bases between them. CDR3 length: 15 amino acids. Sequences were obtained from PBMCs. The origin of this receptor is a man between 18 and 29 years old in good health and CMV-seronegative. The chain employs TRBV13 and TRBJ1-2, with D possibly matching TRBD1 (5 bases). For the CDR3, the DNA is TGTGCCAGCAGCTCAAAGGCGACAGCTAACTATGGCTACACCTTC. Amino acids: CASSSKATANYGYTF.